This TCR beta chain was obtained from a study of blood T cell repertoires in COVID-19. Study-level information: PBMCs, B-cell-depleted T cells, or T cells were the source of the cDNA or gDNA that made up the material.

Trimming pared 6 bases from V and 1 base from J, leaving 12 bases between. This CDR3 comprises 15 residues. In germline, CDR1 is MNHNY, CDR2 SVGAGI (reference sequence). Participants were aged about 18 to 89 years from approximately 24 US areas. What the recovered Cohort 3 donors had was two negative PCRs, clearance, or symptom resolution. Sequencing was performed with immunoSEQ multiplex PCR; in TCRdb, only in-frame clones are kept and a portion is missing. There are more than 250,000 clones in the sample; 85% to 90% occur only once, and roughly a tenth lies in the top ten. This chain uses TRBV6-6 with TRBJ2-2; weak D call: TRBD2 (6 bases). Sequenced input: PBMCs or T cells enriched from blood (not recorded which). The sequence came from a woman aged 18-29 years who had recovered from COVID-19. For the CDR3, the DNA is TGTGCCAGCAGCCAACGGCGGGGGAACACCGGGGAGCTGTTTTTT. This translates into CASSQRRGNTGELFF.